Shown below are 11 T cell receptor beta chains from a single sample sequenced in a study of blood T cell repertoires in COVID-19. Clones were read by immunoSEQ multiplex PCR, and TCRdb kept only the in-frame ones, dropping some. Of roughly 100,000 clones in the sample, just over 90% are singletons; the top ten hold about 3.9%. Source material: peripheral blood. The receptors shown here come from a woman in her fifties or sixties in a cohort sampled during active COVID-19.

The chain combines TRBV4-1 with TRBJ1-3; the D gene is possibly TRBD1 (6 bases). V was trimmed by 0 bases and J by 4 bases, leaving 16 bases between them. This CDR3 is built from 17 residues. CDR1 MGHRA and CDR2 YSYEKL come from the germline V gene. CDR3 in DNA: TGCGCCAGCAGCCAAGATCTGACAGGTTTTACGGGAAACACCATATATTTT. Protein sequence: CASSQDLTGFTGNTIYF.

This CDR3 is CASSQVIHRGRGQPQHF. As DNA, the CDR3 is TGTGCCAGCAGCCAAGTAATCCACAGGGGGCGCGGGCAGCCCCAGCATTTT. This rearrangement joins TRBV28 to TRBJ1-5; 9 nucleotides match TRBD1. The length of the CDR3 is 17 residues. CDR1 MDHEN and CDR2 SYDVKM come from the germline V gene. J lost 7 bases, V lost 6 bases, and 16 bases had no gene match.

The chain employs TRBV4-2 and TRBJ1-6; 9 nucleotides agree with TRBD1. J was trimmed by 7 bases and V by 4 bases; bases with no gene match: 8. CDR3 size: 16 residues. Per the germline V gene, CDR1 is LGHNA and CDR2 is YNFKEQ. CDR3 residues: CASSPGGQGPNSPLHF. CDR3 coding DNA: TGTGCCAGCAGCCCCGGGGGACAGGGCCCCAATTCACCCCTCCACTTT.

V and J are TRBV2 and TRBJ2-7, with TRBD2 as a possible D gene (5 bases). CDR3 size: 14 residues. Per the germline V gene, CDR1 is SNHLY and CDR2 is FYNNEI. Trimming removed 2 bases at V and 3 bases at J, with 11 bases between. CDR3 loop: CASSERVANYEQYF. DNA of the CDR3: TGTGCCAGCAGTGAACGGGTAGCGAACTACGAGCAGTACTTC.

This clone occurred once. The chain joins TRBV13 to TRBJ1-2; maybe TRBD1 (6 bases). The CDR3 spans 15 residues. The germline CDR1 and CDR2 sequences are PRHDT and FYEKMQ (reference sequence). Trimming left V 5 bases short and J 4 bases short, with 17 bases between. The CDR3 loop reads CASSQGAGAAYGYTF. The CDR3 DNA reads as TGTGCCAGCAGCCAAGGGGCAGGGGCTGCCTATGGCTACACCTTC.

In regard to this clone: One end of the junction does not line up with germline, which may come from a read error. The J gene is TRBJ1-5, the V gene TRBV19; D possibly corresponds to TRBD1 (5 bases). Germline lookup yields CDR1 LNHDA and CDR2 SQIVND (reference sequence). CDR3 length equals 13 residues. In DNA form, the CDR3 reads TGTGCCAGTAGTATCACAGGCCCAGCGATAGTTTGGTTT. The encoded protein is CASSITGPAIVWF.

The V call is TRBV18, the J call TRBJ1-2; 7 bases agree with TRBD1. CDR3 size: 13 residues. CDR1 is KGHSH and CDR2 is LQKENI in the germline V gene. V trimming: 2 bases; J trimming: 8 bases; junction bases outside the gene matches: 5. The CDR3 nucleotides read TGTGCCAGCTCACCAACCAGGGGGGACGGCTACACCTTC. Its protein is CASSPTRGDGYTF.

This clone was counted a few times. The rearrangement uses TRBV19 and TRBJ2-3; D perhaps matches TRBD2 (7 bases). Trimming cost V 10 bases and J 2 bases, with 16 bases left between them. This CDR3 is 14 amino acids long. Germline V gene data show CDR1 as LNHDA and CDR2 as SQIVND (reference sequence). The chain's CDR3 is CATRRGGDTDTQYF. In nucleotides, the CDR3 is TGTGCCACCCGGAGGGGGGGAGACACAGATACGCAGTATTTT.

Here the CDR3 DNA reads TGTGCCAGCACCCGTGGGGGGTTACAGCCCCAGCATTTT. Translated: CASTRGGLQPQHF. V usage is TRBV12-3 or TRBV12-4 and J usage is TRBJ1-5, with a tentative D call TRBD1 (5 bases). Trimming shortened V by 7 bases and J by 7 bases, and 14 bases separated the two germline ends. The CDR3 has 13 amino acids.

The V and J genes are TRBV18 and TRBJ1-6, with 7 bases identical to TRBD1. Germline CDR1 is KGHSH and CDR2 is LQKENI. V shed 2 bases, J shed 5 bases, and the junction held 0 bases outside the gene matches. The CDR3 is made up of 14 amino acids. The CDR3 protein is CASSPGTDNSPLHF. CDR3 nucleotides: TGTGCCAGCTCACCAGGGACAGATAATTCACCCCTCCACTTT.

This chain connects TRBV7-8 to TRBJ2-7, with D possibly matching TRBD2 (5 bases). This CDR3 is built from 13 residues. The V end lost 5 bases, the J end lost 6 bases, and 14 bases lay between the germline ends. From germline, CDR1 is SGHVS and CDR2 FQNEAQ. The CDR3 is CASSIREPSEQYF. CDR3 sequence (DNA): TGTGCCAGCAGCATCCGGGAACCCTCCGAGCAGTACTTC.